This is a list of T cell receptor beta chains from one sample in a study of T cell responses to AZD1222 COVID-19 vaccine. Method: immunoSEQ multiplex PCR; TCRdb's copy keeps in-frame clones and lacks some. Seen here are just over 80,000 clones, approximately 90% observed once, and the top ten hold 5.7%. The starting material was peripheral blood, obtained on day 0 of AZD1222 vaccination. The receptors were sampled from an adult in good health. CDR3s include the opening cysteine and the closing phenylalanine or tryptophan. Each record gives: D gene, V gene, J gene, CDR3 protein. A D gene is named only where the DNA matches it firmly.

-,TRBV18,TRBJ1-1,CASSLRDISLNTEAFF
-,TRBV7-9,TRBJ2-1,CASSLGGGTYNEQFF
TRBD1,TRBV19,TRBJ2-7,CASSIDGTAASYEQYF
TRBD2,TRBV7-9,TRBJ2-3,CASSRSLAGGLTDTQYF
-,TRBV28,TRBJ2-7,CASRVRSSYEQYF
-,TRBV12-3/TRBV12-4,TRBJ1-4,CASSLQGLVKLFF
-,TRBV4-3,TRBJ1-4,CASSQGQTDEKLFF
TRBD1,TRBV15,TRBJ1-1,CATSRPQPGQGEAFF
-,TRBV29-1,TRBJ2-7,CSVVWGYEQYF
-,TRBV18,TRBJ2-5,CASSTWAKGQETQYF
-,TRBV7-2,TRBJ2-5,CASSLAPAQETQYF
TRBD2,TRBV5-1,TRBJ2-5,CASSLSTSGTNTQETQYF
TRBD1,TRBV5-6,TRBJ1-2,CASSLDPRDSNSNYGYTF
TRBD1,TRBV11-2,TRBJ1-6,CASSSPQGANSPLHF
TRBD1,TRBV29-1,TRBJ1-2,CSVRDSEAFTF
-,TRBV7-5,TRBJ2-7,CVRSHLTASEQYF
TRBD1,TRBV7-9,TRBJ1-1,CASSSSTGSFTEAFF
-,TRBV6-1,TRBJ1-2,CASSDDKGSVYGYTF
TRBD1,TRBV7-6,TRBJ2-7,CASSDSGTGIHEQYF
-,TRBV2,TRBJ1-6,CASRGRGSPLHF
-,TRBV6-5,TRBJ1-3,CASTLFPDTIYF
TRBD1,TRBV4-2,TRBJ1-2,CASSPGGQGSYGYTF
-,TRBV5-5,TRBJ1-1,CASSKGGTSNGAFF
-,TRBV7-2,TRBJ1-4,CASSAYKTTNEKLFF
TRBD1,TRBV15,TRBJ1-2,CATSSRRDRGRRAYGYTF
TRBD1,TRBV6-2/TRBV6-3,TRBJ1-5,CASSPQGQGANQPQHF
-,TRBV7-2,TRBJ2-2,CASSFGSWGELFF
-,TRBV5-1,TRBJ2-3,CASSLAGRDTQYF
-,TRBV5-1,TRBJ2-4,CASSLYGVAKNIQYF
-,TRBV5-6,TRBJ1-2,CASSWTAPHYGYTF
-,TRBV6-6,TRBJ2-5,CASSRNKKREVNQETQYF
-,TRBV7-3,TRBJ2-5,CASSFGTTETQYF
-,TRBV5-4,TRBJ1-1,CASSSLEAVNTEAFF
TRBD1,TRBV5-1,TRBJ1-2,CASKITGGGYGYTF
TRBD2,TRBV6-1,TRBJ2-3,CASSEGAISGGSTDTQYF
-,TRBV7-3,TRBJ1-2,CASSLRGTVGYTF
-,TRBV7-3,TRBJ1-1,CASSLTGHTEAFF
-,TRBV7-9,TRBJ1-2,CASSLLSGLYGYTF
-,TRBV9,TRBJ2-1,CASSPRDLSGSSYNEQFF
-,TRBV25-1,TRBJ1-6,CASSDPARSESSPLHF